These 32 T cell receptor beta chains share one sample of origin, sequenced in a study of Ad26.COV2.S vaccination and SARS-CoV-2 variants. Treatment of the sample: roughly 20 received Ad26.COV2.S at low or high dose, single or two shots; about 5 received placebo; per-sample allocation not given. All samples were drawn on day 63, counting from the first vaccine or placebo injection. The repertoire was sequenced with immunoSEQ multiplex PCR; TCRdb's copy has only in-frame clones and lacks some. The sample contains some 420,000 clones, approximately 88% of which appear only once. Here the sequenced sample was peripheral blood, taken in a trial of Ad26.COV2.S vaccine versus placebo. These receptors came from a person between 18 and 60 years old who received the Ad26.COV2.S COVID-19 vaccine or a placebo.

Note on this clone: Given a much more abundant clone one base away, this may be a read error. CDR3 bases: TGTGCCAGCAGTTTCCAGGGGAACACTGAAGCTTTCTTT. Protein sequence: CASSFQGNTEAFF. The chain links TRBV6-5 to TRBJ1-1, with a possible D match to TRBD1 (5 bases). Germline CDR1 reads MNHEY; CDR2 reads SVGAGI. The CDR3 runs to 13 residues. Trimming left V 4 bases short and J 1 base short, with 7 bases between.

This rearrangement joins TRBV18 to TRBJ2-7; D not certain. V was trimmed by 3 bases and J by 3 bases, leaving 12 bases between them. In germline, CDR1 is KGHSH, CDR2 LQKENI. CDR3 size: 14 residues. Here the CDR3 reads CASSPTDGYYEQYF. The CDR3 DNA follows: TGTGCCAGCTCACCGACGGACGGGTACTACGAGCAGTACTTC.

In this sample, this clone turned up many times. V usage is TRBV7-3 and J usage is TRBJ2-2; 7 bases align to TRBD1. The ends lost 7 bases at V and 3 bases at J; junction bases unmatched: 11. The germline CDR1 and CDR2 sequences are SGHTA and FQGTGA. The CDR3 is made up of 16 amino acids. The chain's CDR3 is CASKESGGTDTGELFF. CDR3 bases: TGTGCCAGCAAGGAGTCGGGTGGGACAGACACCGGGGAGCTGTTTTTT.

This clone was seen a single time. The CDR3 here is CASGTGDMNTEAFF. CDR3 coding DNA: TGTGCCTCCGGGACAGGTGACATGAACACTGAAGCTTTCTTT. The genes are TRBV30 and TRBJ1-1, with 8 bases identical to TRBD1. The germline gives CDR1 GTSNPN, CDR2 SVGIG (reference sequence). This CDR3 spans 14 amino acids. J gave up 0 bases and V 7 bases, and 7 bases lay outside the gene matches.

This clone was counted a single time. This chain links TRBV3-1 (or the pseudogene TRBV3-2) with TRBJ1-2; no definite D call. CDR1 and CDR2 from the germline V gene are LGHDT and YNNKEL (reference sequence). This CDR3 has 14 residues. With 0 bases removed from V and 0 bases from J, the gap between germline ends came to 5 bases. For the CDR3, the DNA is TGTGCCAGCAGCCAAGAGGCTGCTAACTATGGCTACACCTTC. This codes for CASSQEAANYGYTF.

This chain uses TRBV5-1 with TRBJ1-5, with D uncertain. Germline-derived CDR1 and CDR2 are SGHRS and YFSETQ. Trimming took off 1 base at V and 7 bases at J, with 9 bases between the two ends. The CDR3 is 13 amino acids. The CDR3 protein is CASSLSGEQPQHF. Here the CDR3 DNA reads TGCGCCAGCAGCTTGTCTGGGGAACAGCCCCAGCATTTT. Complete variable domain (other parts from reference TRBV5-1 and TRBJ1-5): KAGVTQTPRYLIKTRGQQVTLSCSPISGHRSVSWYQQTPGQGLQFLFEYFSETQRNKGNFPGRFSGRQFSNSRSEMNVSTLELGDSALYLCASSLSGEQPQHFGDGTRLSIL.

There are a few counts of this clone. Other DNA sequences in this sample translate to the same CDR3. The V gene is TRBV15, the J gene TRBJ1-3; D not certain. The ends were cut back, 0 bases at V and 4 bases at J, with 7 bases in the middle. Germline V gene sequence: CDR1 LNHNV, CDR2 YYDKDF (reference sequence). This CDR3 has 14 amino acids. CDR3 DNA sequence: TGTGCCACCAGCAGAGATCCCGGAGGAAACACCATATATTTT. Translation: CATSRDPGGNTIYF.

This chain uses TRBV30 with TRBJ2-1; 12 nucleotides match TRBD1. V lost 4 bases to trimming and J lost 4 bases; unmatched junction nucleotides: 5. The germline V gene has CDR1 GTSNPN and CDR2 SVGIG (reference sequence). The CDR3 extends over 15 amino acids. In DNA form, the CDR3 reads TGTGCCTGGATCGGGGACAGGGGGCTATACAATGAGCAGTTCTTC. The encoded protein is CAWIGDRGLYNEQFF.

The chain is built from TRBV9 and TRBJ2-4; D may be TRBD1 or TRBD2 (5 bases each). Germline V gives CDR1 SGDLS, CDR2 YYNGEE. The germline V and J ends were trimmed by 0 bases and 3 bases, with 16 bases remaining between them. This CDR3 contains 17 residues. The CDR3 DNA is TGTGCCAGCAGCGTAGTTGTCGGGGCCGACAGCAAAAACATTCAGTACTTC. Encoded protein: CASSVVVGADSKNIQYF.

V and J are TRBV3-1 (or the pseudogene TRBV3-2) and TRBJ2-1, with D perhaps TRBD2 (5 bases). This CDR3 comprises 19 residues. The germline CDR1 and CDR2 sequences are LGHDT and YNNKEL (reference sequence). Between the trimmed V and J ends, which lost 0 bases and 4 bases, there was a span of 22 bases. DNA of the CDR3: TGTGCCAGCAGCCAAGATTCAGGTTTTGCGGGTGCACCTTACAATGAGCAGTTCTTC. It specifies CASSQDSGFAGAPYNEQFF.

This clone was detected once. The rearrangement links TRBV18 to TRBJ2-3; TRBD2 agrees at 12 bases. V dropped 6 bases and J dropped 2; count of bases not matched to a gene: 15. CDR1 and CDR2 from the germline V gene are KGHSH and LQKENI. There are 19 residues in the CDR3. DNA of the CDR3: TGTGCCAGCTCTCTCGGGGGACTACTAGCGGGGGGCCACACAGATACGCAGTATTTT. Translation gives CASSLGGLLAGGHTDTQYF.

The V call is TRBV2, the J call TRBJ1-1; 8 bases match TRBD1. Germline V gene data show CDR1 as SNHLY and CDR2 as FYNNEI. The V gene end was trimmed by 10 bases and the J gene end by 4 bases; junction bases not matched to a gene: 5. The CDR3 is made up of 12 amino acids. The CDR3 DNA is TGTGCCACCCGGACAGGGTCCACTGAAGCTTTCTTT. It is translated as CATRTGSTEAFF.

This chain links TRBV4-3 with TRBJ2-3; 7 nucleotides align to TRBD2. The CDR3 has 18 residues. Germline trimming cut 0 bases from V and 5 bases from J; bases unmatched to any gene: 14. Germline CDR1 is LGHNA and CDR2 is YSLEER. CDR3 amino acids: CASSQDLSAGVRIDTQYF. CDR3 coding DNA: TGCGCCAGCAGCCAAGATCTTTCGGCGGGGGTAAGGATAGATACGCAGTATTTT.

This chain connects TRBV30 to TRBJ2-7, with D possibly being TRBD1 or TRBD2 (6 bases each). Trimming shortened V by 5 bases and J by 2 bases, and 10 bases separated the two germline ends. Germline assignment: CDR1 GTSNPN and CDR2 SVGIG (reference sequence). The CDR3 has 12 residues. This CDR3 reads CAWAGQAYEQYF. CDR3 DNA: TGTGCCTGGGCGGGACAAGCCTACGAGCAGTACTTC.

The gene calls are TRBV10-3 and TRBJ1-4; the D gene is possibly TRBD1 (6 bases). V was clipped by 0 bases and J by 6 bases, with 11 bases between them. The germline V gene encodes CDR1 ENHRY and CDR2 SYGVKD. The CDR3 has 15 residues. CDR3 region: CAISESDRAHEKLFF. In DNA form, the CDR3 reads TGTGCCATCAGTGAGTCGGACAGAGCCCATGAAAAACTGTTTTTT.

The CDR3 protein is CASSLEGTVSSGNTIYF. The CDR3 region has the DNA TGCGCCAGCAGCTTGGAGGGGACAGTGAGCTCTGGAAACACCATATATTTT. V gene TRBV5-1 combines with J gene TRBJ1-3; TRBD1 matches at 7 bases. This CDR3 is 17 amino acids long. The V gene end was trimmed by 0 bases and the J gene end by 0 bases; junction bases not matched to a gene: 6. Per the germline V gene, CDR1 is SGHRS and CDR2 is YFSETQ.

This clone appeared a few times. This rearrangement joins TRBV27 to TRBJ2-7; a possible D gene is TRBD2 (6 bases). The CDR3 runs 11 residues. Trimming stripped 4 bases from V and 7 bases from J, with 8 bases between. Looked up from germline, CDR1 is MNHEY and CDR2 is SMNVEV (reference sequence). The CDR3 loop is CASSYGGEQYF. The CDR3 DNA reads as TGTGCCAGCAGTTACGGGGGTGAGCAGTACTTC.

Written as DNA, the CDR3 is TGTGCCACCAGTGACCCGGGGCCATATTATACGCAGTATTTT. As protein: CATSDPGPYYTQYF. V is TRBV24-1 and J is TRBJ2-3; D tentatively fits TRBD1 or TRBD2 (5 bases each). The CDR3 extends over 14 amino acids. V lost 4 bases, J lost 7 bases, and 14 bases lay in between. Looked up from germline, CDR1 is KGHDR and CDR2 is SFDVKD.

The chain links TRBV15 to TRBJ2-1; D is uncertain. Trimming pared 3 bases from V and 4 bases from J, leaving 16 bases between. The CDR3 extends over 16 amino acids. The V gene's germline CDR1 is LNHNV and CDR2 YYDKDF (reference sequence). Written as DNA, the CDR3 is TGTGCCACCAGCAGTACACAACTCCCGCCTTACAATGAGCAGTTCTTC. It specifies CATSSTQLPPYNEQFF.

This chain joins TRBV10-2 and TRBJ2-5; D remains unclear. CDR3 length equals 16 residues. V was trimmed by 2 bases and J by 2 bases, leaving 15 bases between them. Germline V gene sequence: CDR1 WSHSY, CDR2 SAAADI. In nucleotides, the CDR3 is TGCGCCAGCAGTGAGCCAGGACGGACCGGGCAAGAGACCCAGTACTTC. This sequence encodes CASSEPGRTGQETQYF.

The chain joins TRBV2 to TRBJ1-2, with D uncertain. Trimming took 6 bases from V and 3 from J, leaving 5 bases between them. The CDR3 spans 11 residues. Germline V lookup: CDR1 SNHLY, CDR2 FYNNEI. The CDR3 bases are TGTGCCAGCAGCCGGGACTATGGCTACACCTTC. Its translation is CASSRDYGYTF.

The CDR3 DNA is TGTGCCAGCAGTTACTCAAGAAGAGAGTTCCCCTATGGCTACACCTTC. This encodes CASSYSRREFPYGYTF. V gene TRBV6-2 or TRBV6-3 combines with J gene TRBJ1-2; D remains ambiguous. Germline V lookup: CDR1 MNHEY, CDR2 SVGEGT. Trimming removed 0 bases at V and 4 bases at J, with 15 bases between. The CDR3 consists of 16 residues.

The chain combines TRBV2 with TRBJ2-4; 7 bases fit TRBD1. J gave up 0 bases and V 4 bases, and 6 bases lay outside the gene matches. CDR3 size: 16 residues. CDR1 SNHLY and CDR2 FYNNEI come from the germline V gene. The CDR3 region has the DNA TGTGCCAGCAGTGCGGGACAGCACTTAGCCAAAAACATTCAGTACTTC. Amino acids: CASSAGQHLAKNIQYF. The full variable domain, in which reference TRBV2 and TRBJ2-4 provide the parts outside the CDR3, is EPEVTQTPSHQVTQMGQEVILRCVPISNHLYFYWYRQILGQKVEFLVSFYNNEISEKSEIFDDQFSVERPDGSNFTLKIRSTKLEDSAMYFCASSAGQHLAKNIQYFGAGTRLSVL.

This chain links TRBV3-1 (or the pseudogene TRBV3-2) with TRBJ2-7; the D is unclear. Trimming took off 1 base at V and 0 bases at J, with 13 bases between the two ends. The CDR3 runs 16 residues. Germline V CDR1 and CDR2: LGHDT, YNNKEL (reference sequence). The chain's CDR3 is CASSQASEESSYEQYF. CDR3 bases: TGTGCCAGCAGCCAAGCAAGCGAAGAGAGCTCCTACGAGCAGTACTTC.

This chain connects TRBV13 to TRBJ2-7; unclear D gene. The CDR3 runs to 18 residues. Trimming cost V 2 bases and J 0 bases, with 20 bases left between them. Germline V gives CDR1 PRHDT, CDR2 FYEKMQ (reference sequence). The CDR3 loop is CASSLRVSAGTNSYEQYF. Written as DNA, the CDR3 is TGTGCCAGCAGCTTAAGGGTCTCGGCAGGTACGAACTCCTACGAGCAGTACTTC.

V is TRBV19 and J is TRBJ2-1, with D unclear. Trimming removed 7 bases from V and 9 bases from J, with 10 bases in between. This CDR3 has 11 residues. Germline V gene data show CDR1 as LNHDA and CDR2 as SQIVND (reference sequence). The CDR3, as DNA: TGTGCCAGTACCTTTCGGGTTGAGCAGTTCTTC. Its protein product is CASTFRVEQFF.

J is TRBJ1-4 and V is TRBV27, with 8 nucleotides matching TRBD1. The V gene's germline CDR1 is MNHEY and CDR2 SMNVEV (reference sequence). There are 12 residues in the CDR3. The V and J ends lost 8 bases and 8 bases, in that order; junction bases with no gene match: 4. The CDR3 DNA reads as TGTGCCAGCCGGAGGGACAGGGAAAAACTGTTTTTT. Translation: CASRRDREKLFF.

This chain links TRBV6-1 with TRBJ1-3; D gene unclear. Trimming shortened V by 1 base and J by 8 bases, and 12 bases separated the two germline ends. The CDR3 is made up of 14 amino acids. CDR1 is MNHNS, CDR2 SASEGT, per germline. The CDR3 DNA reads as TGTGCCAGCAGTGAAGTGCGTGCTAGGGACACCATATATTTT. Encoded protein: CASSEVRARDTIYF.

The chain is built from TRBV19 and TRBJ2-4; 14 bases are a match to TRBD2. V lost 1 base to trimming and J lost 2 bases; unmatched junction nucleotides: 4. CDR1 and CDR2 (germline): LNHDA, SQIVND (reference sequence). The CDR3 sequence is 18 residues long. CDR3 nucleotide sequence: TGTGCCAGTAGTATAGGGGGACTAGCGGGGGTCCCCAAAAACATTCAGTACTTC. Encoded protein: CASSIGGLAGVPKNIQYF.

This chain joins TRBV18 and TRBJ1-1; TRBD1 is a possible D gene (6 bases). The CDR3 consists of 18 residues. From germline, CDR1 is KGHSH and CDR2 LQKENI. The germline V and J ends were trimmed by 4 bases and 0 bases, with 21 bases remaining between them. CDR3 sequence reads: CASSLVQARWDMNTEAFF. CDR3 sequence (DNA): TGTGCCAGCTCACTTGTACAGGCGCGCTGGGACATGAACACTGAAGCTTTCTTT.

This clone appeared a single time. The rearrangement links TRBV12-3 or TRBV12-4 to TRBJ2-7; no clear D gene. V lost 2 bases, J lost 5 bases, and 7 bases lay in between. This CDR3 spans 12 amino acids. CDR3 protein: CASSLSRHEQYF. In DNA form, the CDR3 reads TGTGCCAGCAGTTTATCCCGCCACGAGCAGTACTTC.

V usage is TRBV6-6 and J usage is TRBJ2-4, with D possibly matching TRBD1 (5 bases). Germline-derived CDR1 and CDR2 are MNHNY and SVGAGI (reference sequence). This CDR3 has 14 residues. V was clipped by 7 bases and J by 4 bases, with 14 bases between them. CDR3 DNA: TGTGCCAGCAATTCCGACAGCCTGAAAAACATTCAGTACTTC. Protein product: CASNSDSLKNIQYF.